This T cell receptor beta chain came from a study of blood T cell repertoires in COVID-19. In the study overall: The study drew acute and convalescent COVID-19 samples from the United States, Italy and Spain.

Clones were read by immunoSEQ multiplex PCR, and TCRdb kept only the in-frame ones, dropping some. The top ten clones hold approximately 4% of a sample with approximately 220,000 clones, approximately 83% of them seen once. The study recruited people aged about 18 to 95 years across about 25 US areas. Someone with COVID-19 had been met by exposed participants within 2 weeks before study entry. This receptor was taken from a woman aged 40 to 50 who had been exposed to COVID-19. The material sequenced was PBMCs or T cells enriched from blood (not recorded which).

The CDR3: CASSPAPDRWAEAFF. CDR3 nucleotides: TGTGCCAGCAGCCCCGCCCCAGACAGGTGGGCTGAAGCTTTCTTT. This chain uses TRBV13 with TRBJ1-1; a weak D match, TRBD1 (6 bases). The CDR3 extends over 15 amino acids. V lost 5 bases, J lost 6 bases, and 19 bases lay in between. In germline, CDR1 is PRHDT, CDR2 FYEKMQ (reference sequence).